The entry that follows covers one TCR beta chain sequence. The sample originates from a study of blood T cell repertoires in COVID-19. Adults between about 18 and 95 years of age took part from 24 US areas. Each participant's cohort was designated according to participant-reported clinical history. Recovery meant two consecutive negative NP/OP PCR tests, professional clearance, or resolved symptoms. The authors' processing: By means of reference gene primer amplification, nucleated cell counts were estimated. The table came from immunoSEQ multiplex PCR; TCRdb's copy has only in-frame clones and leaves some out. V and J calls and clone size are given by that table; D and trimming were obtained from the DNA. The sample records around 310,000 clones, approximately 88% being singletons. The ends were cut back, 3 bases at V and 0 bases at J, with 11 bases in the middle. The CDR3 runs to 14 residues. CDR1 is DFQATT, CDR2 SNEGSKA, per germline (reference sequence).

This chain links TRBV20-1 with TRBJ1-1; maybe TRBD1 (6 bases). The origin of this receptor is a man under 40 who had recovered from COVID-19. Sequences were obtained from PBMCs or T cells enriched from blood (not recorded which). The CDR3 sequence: CSASMGALNTEAFF. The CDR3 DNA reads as TGCAGTGCTAGTATGGGGGCCCTGAACACTGAAGCTTTCTTT.